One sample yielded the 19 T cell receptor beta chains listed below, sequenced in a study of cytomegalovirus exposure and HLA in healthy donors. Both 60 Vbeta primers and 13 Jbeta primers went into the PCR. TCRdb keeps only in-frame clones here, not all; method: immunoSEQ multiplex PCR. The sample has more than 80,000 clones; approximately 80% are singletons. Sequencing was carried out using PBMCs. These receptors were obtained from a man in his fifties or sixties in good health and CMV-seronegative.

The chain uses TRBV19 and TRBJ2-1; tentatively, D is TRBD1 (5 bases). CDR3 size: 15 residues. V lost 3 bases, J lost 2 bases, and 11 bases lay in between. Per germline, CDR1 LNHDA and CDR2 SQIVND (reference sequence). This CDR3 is CASSIAGNTYNEQFF. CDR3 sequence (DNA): TGTGCCAGTAGTATTGCAGGGAACACCTACAATGAGCAGTTCTTC.

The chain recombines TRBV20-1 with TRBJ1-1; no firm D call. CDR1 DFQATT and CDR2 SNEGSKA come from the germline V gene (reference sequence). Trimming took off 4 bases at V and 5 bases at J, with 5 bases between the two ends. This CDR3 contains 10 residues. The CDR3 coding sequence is TGCAGTGCTATCAGGACTGAAGCTTTCTTT. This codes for CSAIRTEAFF.

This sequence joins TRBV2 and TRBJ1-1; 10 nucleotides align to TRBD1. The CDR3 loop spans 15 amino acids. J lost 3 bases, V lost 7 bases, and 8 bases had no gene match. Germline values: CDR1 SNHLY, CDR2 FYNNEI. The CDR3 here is CASMDYGTGDTEAFF. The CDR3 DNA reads TGTGCCAGCATGGACTACGGGACAGGGGACACTGAAGCTTTCTTT.

The DNA of the CDR3 is TGTGCCATCATCCGGGAGGGCGACTATGGCTACACCTTC. This translates into CAIIREGDYGYTF. This chain connects TRBV10-3 to TRBJ1-2; D is ambiguous. Trimming removed 7 bases from V and 3 bases from J, with 12 bases in between. The CDR3 is 13 amino acids. Germline V gene lookup returns CDR1 ENHRY and CDR2 SYGVKD.

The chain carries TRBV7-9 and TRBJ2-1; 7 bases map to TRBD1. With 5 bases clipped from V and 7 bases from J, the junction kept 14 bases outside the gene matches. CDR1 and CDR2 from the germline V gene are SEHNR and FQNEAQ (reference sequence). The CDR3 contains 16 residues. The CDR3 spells CASSAWTGVGPNEQFF. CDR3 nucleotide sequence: TGTGCCAGCAGCGCATGGACAGGCGTAGGGCCTAATGAGCAGTTCTTC.

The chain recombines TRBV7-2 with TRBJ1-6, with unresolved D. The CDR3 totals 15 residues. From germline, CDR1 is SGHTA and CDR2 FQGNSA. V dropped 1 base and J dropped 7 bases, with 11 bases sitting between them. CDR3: CASSLGGSGNSPLHF. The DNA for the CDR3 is TGTGCCAGCAGCTTAGGCGGCAGTGGGAATTCACCCCTCCACTTT.

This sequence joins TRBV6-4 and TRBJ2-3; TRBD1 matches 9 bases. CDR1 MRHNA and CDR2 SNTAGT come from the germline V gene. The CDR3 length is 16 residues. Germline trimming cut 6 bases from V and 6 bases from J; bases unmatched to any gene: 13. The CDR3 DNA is TGTGCCAGCAGCCTTACTGCACAGGGGGCGGCTGATACGCAGTATTTT. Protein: CASSLTAQGAADTQYF.

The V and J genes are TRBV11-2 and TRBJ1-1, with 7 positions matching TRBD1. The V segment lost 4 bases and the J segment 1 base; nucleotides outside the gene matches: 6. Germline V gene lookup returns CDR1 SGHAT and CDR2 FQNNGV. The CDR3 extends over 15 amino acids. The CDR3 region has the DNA TGTGCCAGCAGCTCCCACAGGGGAGGGAACACTGAAGCTTTCTTT. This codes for CASSSHRGGNTEAFF.

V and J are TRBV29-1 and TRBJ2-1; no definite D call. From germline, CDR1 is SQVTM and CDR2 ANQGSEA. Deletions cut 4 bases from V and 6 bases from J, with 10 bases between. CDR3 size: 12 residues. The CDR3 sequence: CSVGAPPNEQFF. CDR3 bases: TGCAGCGTTGGGGCCCCACCCAATGAGCAGTTCTTC.

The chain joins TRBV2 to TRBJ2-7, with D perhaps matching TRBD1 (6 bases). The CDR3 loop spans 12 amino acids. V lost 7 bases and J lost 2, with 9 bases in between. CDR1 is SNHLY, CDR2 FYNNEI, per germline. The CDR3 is CASNTGPYEQYV. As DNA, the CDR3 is TGTGCCAGCAACACAGGGCCCTACGAGCAGTACGTC.

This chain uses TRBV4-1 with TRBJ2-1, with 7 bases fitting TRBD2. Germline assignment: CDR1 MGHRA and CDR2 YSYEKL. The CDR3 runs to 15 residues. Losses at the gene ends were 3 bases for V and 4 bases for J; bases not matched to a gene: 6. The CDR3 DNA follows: TGCGCCAGCAGCCATTTCGGACTAGGGTACAATGAGCAGTTCTTC. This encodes CASSHFGLGYNEQFF.

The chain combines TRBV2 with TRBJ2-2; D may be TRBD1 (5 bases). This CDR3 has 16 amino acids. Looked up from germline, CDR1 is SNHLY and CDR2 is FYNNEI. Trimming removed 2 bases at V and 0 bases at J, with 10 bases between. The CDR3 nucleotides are TGTGCCAGCAGTGAACAGGGTCGGACGAACACCGGGGAGCTGTTTTTT. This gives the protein CASSEQGRTNTGELFF.

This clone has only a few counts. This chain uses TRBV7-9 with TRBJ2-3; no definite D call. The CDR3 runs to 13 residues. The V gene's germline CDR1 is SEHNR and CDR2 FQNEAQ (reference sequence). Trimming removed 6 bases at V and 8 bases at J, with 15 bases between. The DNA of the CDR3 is TGTGCCAGCAGTGGCTCGGTGTCGGGTACGCAGTATTTT. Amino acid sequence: CASSGSVSGTQYF.

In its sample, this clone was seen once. CDR3 residues: CASSLGQLPKEQYF. CDR3 nucleotide sequence: TGTGCCAGCAGCTTAGGACAGTTACCGAAAGAGCAGTACTTC. The chain has TRBV7-9 and TRBJ2-7; TRBD1 might be the D (5 bases). The V gene's germline CDR1 is SEHNR and CDR2 FQNEAQ (reference sequence). V dropped 1 base and J dropped 7 bases, with 14 bases sitting between them. This CDR3 spans 14 amino acids.

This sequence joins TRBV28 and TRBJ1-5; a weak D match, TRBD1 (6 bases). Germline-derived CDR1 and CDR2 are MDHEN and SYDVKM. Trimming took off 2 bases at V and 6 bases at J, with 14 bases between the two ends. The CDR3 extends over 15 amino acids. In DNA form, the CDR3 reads TGTGCCAGCAGTTTAGTACAGGGCGGACGTCAGCCCCAGCATTTT. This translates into CASSLVQGGRQPQHF.

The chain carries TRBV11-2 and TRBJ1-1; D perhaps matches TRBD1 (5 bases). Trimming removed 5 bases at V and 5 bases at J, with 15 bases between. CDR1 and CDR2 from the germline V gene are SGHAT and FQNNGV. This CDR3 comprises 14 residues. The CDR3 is CASSPLGQSTEAFF. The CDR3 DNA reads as TGTGCCAGCAGCCCCCTGGGGCAGTCGACTGAAGCTTTCTTT.

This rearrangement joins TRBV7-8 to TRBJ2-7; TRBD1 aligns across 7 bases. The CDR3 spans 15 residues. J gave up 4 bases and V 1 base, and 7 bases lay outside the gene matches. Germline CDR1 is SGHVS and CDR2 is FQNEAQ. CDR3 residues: CASSLGPGRGYEQYV. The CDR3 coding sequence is TGTGCCAGCAGCTTAGGGCCGGGCAGGGGGTACGAGCAGTACGTC.

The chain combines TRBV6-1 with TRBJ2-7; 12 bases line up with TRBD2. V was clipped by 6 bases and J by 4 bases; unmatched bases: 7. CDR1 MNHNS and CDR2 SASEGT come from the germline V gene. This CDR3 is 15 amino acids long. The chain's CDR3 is CASRKGLAGSYEQYV. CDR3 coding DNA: TGTGCCAGCAGAAAAGGACTAGCGGGGAGTTACGAGCAGTACGTC.

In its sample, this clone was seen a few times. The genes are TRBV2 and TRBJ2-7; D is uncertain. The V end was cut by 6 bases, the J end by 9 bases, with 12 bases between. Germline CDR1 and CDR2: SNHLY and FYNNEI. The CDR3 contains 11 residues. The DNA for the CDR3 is TGTGCCAGCAGCGAATTAAGACTGCAGTACGTC. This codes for CASSELRLQYV.